These T cell receptor beta chains were read from a single sample in a study of blood T cell repertoires in COVID-19. Here immunoSEQ multiplex PCR was the method, and the copy in TCRdb shows in-frame clones only, minus some. Of about 91,000 clones in the sample, 82% were seen once. Sequencing was performed on peripheral blood. These receptors were collected from a man aged 45-65 years with active or convalescent COVID-19. Each CDR3 is given with its conserved first and last residue. The order of the fields is D gene, J gene, CDR3 length, V gene, clone size, CDR3 DNA, CDR3 protein. D genes are given only for firm matches. Clone sizes are given selectively: once, few, many, or a class where the clone is expanded.

- | TRBJ2-7 | 12 | TRBV12-3/TRBV12-4 | - | TGTGCCAGCAGTTTAGAGACTGAAGAGCAGTACTTC | CASSLETEEQYF
- | TRBJ2-5 | 15 | TRBV25-1 | - | TGTGCCAGCAGTGAATCTAGGCTAGCCCAAGAGACCCAGTACTTC | CASSESRLAQETQYF
TRBD2 | TRBJ2-1 | 13 | TRBV2 | - | TGTGCCACTAGCGGGGGCCGCTACAATGAGCAGTTCTTC | CATSGGRYNEQFF
- | TRBJ1-5 | 15 | TRBV28 | - | TGTGCCAGCTCCTCCCGCGGGAAGAGCAATCAGCCCCAGCATTTT | CASSSRGKSNQPQHF
- | TRBJ2-1 | 15 | TRBV2 | - | TGTGCCAGCATGTCGGACTGGAGCTCCTACAATGAGCAGTTCTTC | CASMSDWSSYNEQFF
TRBD2 | TRBJ2-3 | 17 | TRBV30 | once | TGTGCCTGGAGTAAAGGGACTAGCGGGGGGGCCAAAGATACGCAGTATTTT | CAWSKGTSGGAKDTQYF
- | TRBJ1-5 | 13 | TRBV10-3 | - | TGTGCCATCTTGGGGGGGGGCAATCAGCCCCAGCATTTT | CAILGGGNQPQHF
TRBD1 | TRBJ2-5 | 16 | TRBV5-1 | few | TGCGCCAGCAGCTTGGACCCCGGGGACAGGGGGAAGACCCAGTACTTC | CASSLDPGDRGKTQYF
- | TRBJ1-1 | 13 | TRBV30 | - | TGTGCCTGGAGTGTATCGGTGAACACTGAAGCTTTCTTT | CAWSVSVNTEAFF
- | TRBJ1-5 | 13 | TRBV12-3/TRBV12-4 | - | TGTGCCAGCTGGACGGGGGACGATCAGCCCCAGCATTTT | CASWTGDDQPQHF
- | TRBJ1-1 | 17 | TRBV5-1 | - | TGCGCCAGCAGCCCCTCCCCTGGGGGGGTCGGTGACACTGAAGCTTTCTTT | CASSPSPGGVGDTEAFF
- | TRBJ2-1 | 15 | TRBV5-6 | many | TGTGCCAGCAGCTTGGAAGGGACTCCGCCGAATGAGCAGTTCTTC | CASSLEGTPPNEQFF
- | TRBJ1-6 | 14 | TRBV27 | once | TGTGCCAGCAGTTTAGGACAGATTAATTCACCCCTCCACTTT | CASSLGQINSPLHF
- | TRBJ1-5 | 16 | TRBV7-2 | - | TGTGCCAGCAGCTTAAGTGGGGGGACGGCCTTTCAGCCCCAGCATTTT | CASSLSGGTAFQPQHF
- | TRBJ2-7 | 11 | TRBV7-9 | - | TGTGCCAGCAGCGACACCTACGAGCAGTACTTC | CASSDTYEQYF
- | TRBJ1-4 | 15 | TRBV10-3 | - | TGTGCCATCAGTGGCGAGGAGACAACTAATGAAAAACTGTTTTTT | CAISGEETTNEKLFF
- | TRBJ1-2 | 11 | TRBV20-1 | - | TGCAGTGCTAGTTCAGGGTATGGCTACACCTTC | CSASSGYGYTF
TRBD1 | TRBJ2-6 | 17 | TRBV4-3 | few | TGCGCCAGCAGCCAGAAGGGACAGGGGGACGGGGCCAACGTCCTGACTTTC | CASSQKGQGDGANVLTF
TRBD2 | TRBJ2-1 | 15 | TRBV18 | - | TGTGCCAGCTCACCACCTAACGGGGGGGCTAATGAGCAGTTCTTC | CASSPPNGGANEQFF
- | TRBJ1-1 | 13 | TRBV2 | - | TGTGCCAGCAGTGAGGGGCGGAACACTGAAGCTTTCTTT | CASSEGRNTEAFF
- | TRBJ2-3 | 15 | TRBV6-1 | - | TGTGCCAGCAGTGACAGGGGTGGGGACACAGATACGCAGTATTTT | CASSDRGGDTDTQYF
- | TRBJ1-4 | 15 | TRBV11-3 | - | TGTGCCAGCAGCTTAGGCGGGGGGAACAATGAAAAACTGTTTTTT | CASSLGGGNNEKLFF
TRBD1 | TRBJ2-5 | 14 | TRBV7-9 | - | TGTGCCAGCAGCTTAAACAGGGGGTGGGAGACCCAGTACTTC | CASSLNRGWETQYF
TRBD2 | TRBJ2-1 | 14 | TRBV20-1 | - | TGCAGTGCTAGTGGACTAGCTGTCTACAATGAGCAGTTCTTC | CSASGLAVYNEQFF
TRBD1 | TRBJ2-1 | 15 | TRBV5-1 | - | TGCGCCAGCAGCCCGACAGGGTTTCGGGACAATGAGCAGTTCTTC | CASSPTGFRDNEQFF
TRBD2 | TRBJ2-7 | 13 | TRBV7-2 | - | TGTGCCAGCAGCTCCGGGACTACCGTCGAGCAGTACTTC | CASSSGTTVEQYF
TRBD1 | TRBJ2-7 | 14 | TRBV10-2 | - | TGCGCCAGCAGTGAGGGGACAGGGGGTACGAAGCAGTACTTC | CASSEGTGGTKQYF
TRBD1 | TRBJ1-4 | 14 | TRBV7-2 | - | TGTGCCAGCAGCTTAGGGGACAGCAATGAAAAACTGTTTTTT | CASSLGDSNEKLFF
- | TRBJ1-3 | 13 | TRBV30 | - | TGTGCCTGGAGATACAACTCTGGAAACACCATATATTTT | CAWRYNSGNTIYF
TRBD2 | TRBJ2-2 | 17 | TRBV19 | few | TGTGCCAGTAGTCCTACCCCGCGGGGGGCGACGACCGGGGAGCTGTTTTTT | CASSPTPRGATTGELFF
- | TRBJ1-2 | 14 | TRBV6-4 | - | TGTGCCAGCAGTGACTCGACGGAGAACTATGGCTACACCTTC | CASSDSTENYGYTF
TRBD1 | TRBJ1-2 | 17 | TRBV6-1 | - | TGTGCCAGCAGTGAGCGGAGTAGGGGACAGGGTGGGGATGGCTACACCTTC | CASSERSRGQGGDGYTF
- | TRBJ2-2 | 14 | TRBV5-4 | once | TGTGCCAGCAGCTTGGTGGAGTTCACCGGGGAGCTGTTTTTT | CASSLVEFTGELFF
- | TRBJ1-2 | 13 | TRBV12-3/TRBV12-4 | - | TGTGCCAGCAGTTTTGGGGAGGCCTATGGCTACACCTTC | CASSFGEAYGYTF
- | TRBJ2-2 | 13 | TRBV5-1 | - | TGCGCCAGCAGCGCTCTAGCGACCGGGGAGCTGTTTTTT | CASSALATGELFF
- | TRBJ1-5 | 13 | TRBV6-5 | once | TGTGCCAGCAGTTACGACTTGAATCAGCCCCAGCATTTT | CASSYDLNQPQHF
TRBD1 | TRBJ1-3 | 14 | TRBV6-5 | - | TGTGCCAGCAGTCTCGGACAGGCCAAGAACACCATATATTTT | CASSLGQAKNTIYF
- | TRBJ1-4 | 16 | TRBV4-3 | - | TGCGCCAGCAGCCAACAGGGGTCTGCAACTAATGAAAAACTGTTTTTT | CASSQQGSATNEKLFF
- | TRBJ1-4 | 15 | TRBV5-1 | - | TGCGCCAGCAGCTTGGCGGGGGGCGCCAATGAAAAACTGTTTTTT | CASSLAGGANEKLFF
TRBD1 | TRBJ2-7 | 15 | TRBV25-1 | - | TGTGCCAGCAGTGGAGGGACAGGTGCGACGAGGGAGCAGTACTTC | CASSGGTGATREQYF
- | TRBJ2-1 | 13 | TRBV12-5 | - | TGTGCTAGTGGTTTTGCAGGGGGGAATGAGCAGTTCTTC | CASGFAGGNEQFF
- | TRBJ1-5 | 14 | TRBV5-1 | - | TGCGCCAGCAGCTTATCAGGGGAAGATCAGCCCCAGCATTTT | CASSLSGEDQPQHF
- | TRBJ2-1 | 12 | TRBV14 | - | TGTGCCAGCAGCCAAGTTATCAGTGAGCAGTTCTTC | CASSQVISEQFF
- | TRBJ2-2 | 14 | TRBV2 | - | TGTGCCAGCAGTTTGACAGAAGACACCGGGGAGCTGTTTTTT | CASSLTEDTGELFF
- | TRBJ1-1 | 15 | TRBV18 | - | TGTGCCAGCTCACCAGGATCCAGGTCAAACACTGAAGCTTTCTTT | CASSPGSRSNTEAFF
- | TRBJ2-5 | 13 | TRBV7-2 | few | TGTGCCAGCAGCTTATTCGGGTGGGAGACCCAGTACTTC | CASSLFGWETQYF
TRBD1 | TRBJ1-1 | 14 | TRBV11-2 | - | TGTGCCAGCAGCGAAGGACAGGGGAACACTGAAGCTTTCTTT | CASSEGQGNTEAFF
- | TRBJ1-4 | 14 | TRBV18 | - | TGTGCCAGCTCACGGGCCTCAACTAATGAAAAACTGTTTTTT | CASSRASTNEKLFF
TRBD1 | TRBJ1-5 | 14 | TRBV28 | once | TGTGCCAGCAGGGGTACAGGGGCCAATCAGCCCCAGCATTTT | CASRGTGANQPQHF
TRBD2 | TRBJ2-5 | 16 | TRBV7-9 | - | TGTGCCAGCAGCGCGGGACTAGCGGGGTTGGGGGAGACCCAGTACTTC | CASSAGLAGLGETQYF
TRBD1 | TRBJ1-2 | 14 | TRBV7-9 | - | TGTGCCAGCAGCTCCGGACAGGGGGCAGATGGCTACACCTTC | CASSSGQGADGYTF
- | TRBJ2-3 | 11 | TRBV30 | - | TGTGCCTGGACCACAGCCTCCACGCAGTATTTT | CAWTTASTQYF
TRBD1 | TRBJ2-7 | 14 | TRBV2 | - | TGTGCCAGCATTCCGGGACAGGGCTCGTACGAGCAGTACTTC | CASIPGQGSYEQYF
TRBD2 | TRBJ2-7 | 14 | TRBV28 | once | TGTGCCAGCAGTTTACGGGGGGGGAGGGACGAGCAGTACTTC | CASSLRGGRDEQYF